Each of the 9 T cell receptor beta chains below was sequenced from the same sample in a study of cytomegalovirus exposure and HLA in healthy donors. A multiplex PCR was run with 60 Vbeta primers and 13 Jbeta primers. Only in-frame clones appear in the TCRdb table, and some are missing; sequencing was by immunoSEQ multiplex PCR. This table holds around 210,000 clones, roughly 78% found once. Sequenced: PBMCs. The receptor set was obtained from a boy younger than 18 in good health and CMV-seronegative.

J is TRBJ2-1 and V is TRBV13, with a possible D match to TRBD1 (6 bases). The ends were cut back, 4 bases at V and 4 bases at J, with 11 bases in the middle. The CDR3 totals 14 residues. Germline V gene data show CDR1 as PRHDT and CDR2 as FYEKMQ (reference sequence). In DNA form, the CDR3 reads TGTGCCAGCAGCTCGCAACAGGGATACAATGAGCAGTTCTTC. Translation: CASSSQQGYNEQFF.

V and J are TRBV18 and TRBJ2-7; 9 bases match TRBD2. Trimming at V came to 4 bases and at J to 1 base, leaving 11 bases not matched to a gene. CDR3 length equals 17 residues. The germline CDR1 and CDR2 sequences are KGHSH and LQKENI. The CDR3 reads CASSLGSASGMSYEQYF. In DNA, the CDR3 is TGTGCCAGCTCACTGGGGAGTGCTAGCGGGATGTCCTACGAGCAGTACTTC. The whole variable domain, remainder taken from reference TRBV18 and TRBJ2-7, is NAGVMQNPRHLVRRRGQEARLRCSPMKGHSHVYWYRQLPEEGLKFMVYLQKENIIDESGMPKERFSAEFPKEGPSILRIQQVVRGDSAAYFCASSLGSASGMSYEQYFGPGTRLTVT.

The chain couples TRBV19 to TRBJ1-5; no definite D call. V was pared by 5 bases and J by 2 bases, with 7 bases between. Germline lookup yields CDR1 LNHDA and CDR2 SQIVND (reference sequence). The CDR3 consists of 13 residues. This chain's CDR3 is CASSSRRNQPQHF. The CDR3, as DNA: TGTGCCAGTAGTTCGCGGCGCAATCAGCCCCAGCATTTT.

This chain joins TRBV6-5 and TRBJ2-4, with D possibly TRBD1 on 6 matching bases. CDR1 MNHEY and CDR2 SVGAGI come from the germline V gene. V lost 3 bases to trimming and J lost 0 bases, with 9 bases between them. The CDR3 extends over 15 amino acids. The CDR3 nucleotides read TGTGCCAGCAGTTATAGGACAGTAGCCAAAAACATTCAGTACTTC. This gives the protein CASSYRTVAKNIQYF.

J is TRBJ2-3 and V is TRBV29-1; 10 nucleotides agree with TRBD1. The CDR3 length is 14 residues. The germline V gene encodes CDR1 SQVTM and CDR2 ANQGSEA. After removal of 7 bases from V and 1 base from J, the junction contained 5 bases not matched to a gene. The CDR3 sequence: CSAFGTGGTDTQYF. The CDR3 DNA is TGCAGCGCCTTTGGGACAGGGGGCACAGATACGCAGTATTTT.

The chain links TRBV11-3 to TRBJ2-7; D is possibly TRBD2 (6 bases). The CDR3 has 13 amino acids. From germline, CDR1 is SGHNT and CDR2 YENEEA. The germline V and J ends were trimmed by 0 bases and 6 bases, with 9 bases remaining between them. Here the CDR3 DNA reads TGTGCCAGCAGCTTAGATGCGGGAACCGAGCAGTACTTC. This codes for CASSLDAGTEQYF. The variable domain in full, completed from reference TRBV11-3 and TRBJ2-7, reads EAGVVQSPRYKIIEKKQPVAFWCNPISGHNTLYWYLQNLGQGPELLIRYENEEAVDDSQLPKDRFSAERLKGVDSTLKIQPAELGDSAVYLCASSLDAGTEQYFGPGTRLTVT.

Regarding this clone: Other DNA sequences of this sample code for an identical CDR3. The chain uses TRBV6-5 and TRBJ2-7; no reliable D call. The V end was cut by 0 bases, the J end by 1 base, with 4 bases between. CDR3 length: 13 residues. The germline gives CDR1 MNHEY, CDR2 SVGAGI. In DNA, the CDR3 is TGTGCCAGCAGTTACTCGGCTTCCTACGAGCAGTACTTC. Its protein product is CASSYSASYEQYF.

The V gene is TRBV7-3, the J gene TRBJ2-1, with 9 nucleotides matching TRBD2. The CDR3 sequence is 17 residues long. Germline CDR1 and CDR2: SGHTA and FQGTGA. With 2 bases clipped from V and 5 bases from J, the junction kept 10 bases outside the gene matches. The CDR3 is CASSLLRGGQIHNEQFF. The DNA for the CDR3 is TGTGCCAGCAGCTTATTGCGGGGGGGCCAAATTCACAATGAGCAGTTCTTC.

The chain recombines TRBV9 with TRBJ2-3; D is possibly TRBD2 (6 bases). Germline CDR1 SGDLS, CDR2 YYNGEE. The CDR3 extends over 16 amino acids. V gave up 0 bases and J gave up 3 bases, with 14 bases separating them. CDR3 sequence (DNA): TGTGCCAGCAGCGTAGCTGTGGGGGGACGGACAGATACGCAGTATTTT. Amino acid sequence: CASSVAVGGRTDTQYF.